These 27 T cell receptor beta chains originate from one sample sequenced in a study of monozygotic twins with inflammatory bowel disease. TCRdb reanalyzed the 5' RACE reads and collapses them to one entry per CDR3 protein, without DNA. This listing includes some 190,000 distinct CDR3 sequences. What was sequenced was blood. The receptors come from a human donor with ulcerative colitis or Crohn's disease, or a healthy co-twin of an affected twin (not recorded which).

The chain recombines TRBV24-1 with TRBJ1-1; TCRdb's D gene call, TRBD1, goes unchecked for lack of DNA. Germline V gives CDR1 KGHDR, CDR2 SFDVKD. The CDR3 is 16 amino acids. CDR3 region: CATSDGGTGRITEAFF.

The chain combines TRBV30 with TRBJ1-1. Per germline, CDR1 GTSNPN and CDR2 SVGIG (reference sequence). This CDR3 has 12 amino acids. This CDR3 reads CAWSRRNTEAFF.

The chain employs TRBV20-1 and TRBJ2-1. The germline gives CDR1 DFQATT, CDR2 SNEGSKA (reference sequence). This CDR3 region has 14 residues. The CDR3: CSARDPGLLNEQFF.

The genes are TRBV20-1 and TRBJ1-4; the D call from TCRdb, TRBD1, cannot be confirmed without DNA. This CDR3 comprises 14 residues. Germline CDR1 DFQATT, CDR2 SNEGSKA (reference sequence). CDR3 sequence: CSAIGGATNEKLFF.

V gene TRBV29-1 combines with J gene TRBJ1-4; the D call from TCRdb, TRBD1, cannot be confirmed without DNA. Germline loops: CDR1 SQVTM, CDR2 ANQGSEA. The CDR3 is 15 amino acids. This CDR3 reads CSVTGTGPTNEKLFF.

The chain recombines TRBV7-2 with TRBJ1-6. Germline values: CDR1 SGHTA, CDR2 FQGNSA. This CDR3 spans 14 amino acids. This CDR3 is CASSSGSFNSPLHF.

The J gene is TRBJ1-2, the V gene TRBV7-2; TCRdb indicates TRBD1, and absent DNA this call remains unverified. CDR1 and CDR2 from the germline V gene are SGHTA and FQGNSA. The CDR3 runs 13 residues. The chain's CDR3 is CASSFRQAPSYTF.

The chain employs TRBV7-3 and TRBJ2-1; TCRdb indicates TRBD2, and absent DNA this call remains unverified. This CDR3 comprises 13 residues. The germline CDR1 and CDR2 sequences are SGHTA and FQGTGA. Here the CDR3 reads CASSLSGAHEQFF.

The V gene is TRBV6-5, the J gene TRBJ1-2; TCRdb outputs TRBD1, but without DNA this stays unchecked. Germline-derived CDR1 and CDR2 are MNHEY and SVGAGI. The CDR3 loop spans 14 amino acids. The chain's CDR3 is CASSYAPQGYGYTF.

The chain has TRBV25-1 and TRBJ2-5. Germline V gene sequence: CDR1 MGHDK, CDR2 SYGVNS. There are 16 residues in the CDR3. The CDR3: CASSDRLTTNQETQYF.

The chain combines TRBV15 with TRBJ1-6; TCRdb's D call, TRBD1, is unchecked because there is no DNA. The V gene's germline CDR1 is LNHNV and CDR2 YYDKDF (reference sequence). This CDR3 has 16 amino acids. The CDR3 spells CATSRVGPGGNSPLHF.

CDR3 sequence reads: CASSLNTGLAQPQHF. The chain couples TRBV7-2 to TRBJ1-5; TCRdb indicates TRBD1, and absent DNA this call remains unverified. This CDR3 contains 15 residues. Germline CDR1 SGHTA, CDR2 FQGNSA.

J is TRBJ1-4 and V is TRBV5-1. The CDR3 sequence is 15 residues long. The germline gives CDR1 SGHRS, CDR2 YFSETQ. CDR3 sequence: CASSSVGVVREKLFF.

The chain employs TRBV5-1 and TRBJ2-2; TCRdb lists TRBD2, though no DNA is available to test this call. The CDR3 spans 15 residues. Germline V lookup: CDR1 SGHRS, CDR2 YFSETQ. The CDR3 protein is CASSQGLPNTGELFF.

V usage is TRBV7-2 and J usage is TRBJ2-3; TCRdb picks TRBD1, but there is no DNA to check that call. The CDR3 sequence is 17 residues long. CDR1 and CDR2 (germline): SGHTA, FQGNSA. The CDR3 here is CASSPGTGGASTDTQYF. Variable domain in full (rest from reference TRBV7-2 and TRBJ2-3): GAGVSQSPSNKVTEKGKDVELRCDPISGHTALYWYRQSLGQGLEFLIYFQGNSAPDKSGLPSDRFSAERTGGSVSTLTIQRTQQEDSAVYLCASSPGTGGASTDTQYFGPGTRLTVL.

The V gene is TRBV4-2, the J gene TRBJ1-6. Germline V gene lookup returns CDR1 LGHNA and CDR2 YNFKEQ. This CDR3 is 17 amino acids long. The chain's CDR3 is CASSQGGLSSYNSPLHF.

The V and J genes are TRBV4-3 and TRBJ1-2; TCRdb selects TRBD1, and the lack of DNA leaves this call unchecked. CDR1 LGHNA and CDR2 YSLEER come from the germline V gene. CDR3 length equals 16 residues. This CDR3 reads CASSPTTGGRNYGYTF.

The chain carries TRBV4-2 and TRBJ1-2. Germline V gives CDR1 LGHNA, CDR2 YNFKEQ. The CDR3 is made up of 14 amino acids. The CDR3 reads CASSQDGQSYGYTF.

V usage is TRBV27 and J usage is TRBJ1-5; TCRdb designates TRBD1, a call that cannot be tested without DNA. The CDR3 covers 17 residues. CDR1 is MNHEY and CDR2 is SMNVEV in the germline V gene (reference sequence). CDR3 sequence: CASSLSRLDRGNQPQHF.

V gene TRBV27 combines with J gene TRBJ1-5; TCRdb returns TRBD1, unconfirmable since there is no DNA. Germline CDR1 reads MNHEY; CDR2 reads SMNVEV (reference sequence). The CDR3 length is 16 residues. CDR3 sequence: CASSLGQPWGNQPQHF.

Here the CDR3 reads CASSEALDEKLFF. The chain has TRBV6-1 and TRBJ1-4. The CDR3 length is 13 residues. CDR1 is MNHNS, CDR2 SASEGT, per germline.

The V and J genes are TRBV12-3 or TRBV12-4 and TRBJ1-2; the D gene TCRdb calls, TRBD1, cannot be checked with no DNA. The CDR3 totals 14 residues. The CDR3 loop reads CASSLGQYNYGYTF.

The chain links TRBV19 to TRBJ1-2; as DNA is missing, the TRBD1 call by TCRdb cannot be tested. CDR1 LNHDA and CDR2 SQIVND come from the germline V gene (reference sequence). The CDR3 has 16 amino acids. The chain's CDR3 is CASTRPGQMKNYGYTF.

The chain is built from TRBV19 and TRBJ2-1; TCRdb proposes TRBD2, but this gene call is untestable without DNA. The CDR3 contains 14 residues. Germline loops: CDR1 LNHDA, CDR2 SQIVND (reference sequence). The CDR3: CASSMSGGNNEQFF.

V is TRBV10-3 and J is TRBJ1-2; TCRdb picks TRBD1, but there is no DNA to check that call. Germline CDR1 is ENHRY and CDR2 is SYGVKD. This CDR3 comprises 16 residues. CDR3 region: CAISEITGQANYGYTF.

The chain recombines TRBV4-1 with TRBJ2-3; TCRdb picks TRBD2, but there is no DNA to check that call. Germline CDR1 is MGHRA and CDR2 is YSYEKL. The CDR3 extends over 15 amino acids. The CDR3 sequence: CASSQEARVTDTQYF.

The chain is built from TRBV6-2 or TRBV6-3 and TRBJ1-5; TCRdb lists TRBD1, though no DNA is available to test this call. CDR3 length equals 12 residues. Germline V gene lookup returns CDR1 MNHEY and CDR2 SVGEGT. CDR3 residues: CASKGAAQPQHF.